This T cell receptor beta chain derives from a study of T cell responses to AZD1222 COVID-19 vaccine. TCRdb keeps only in-frame clones here, not all; method: immunoSEQ multiplex PCR. The data hold around 150,000 clones, with roughly 92% observed a single time. CDR3 length equals 14 residues. In germline, CDR1 is SGHVS, CDR2 FQNEAQ. V was pared by 2 bases and J by 10 bases, with 5 bases of the junction left unmatched. This chain connects TRBV7-8 to TRBJ1-6; TRBD1 agrees at 7 bases. The origin of this receptor is an adult in good health. The source material was peripheral blood, sampled on day 0 of AZD1222 vaccination. The CDR3 is CASSLNRGGSPLHF. The CDR3, as DNA: TGTGCCAGCAGCTTAAACAGGGGCGGCTCACCCCTCCACTTT.